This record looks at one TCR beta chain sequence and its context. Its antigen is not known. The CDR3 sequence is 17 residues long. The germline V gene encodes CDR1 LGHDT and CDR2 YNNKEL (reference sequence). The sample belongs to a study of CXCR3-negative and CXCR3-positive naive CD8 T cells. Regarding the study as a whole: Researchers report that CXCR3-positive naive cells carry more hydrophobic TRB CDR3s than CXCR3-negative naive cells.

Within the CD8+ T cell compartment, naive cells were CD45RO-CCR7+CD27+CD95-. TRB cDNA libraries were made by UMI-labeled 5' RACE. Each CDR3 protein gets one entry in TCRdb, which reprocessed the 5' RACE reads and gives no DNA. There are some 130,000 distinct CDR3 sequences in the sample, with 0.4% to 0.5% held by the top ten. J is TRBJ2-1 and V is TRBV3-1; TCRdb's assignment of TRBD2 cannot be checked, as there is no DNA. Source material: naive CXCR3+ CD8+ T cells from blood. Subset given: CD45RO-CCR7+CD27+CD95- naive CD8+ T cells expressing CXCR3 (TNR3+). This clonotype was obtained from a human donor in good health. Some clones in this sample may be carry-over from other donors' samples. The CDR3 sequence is CASSRLTSGSSYNEQFF.